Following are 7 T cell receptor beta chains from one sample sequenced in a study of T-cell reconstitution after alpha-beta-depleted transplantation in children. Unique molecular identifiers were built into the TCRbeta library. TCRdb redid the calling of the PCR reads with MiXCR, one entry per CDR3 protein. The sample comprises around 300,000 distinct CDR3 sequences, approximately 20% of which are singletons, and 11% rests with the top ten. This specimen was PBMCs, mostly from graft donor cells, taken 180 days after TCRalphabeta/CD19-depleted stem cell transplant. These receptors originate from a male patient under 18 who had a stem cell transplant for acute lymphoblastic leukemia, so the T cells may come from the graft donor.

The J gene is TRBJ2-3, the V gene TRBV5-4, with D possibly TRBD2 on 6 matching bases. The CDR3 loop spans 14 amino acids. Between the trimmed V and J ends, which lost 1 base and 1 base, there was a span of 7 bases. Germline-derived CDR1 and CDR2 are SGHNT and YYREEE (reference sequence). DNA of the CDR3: TGTGCCAGCAGCTTGAGGGAGGGCACAGATACGCAGTATTTT. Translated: CASSLREGTDTQYF.

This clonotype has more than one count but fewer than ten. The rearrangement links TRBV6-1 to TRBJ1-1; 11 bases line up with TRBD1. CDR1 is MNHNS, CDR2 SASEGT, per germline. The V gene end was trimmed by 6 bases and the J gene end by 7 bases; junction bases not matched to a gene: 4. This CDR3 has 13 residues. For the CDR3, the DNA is TGTGCCAGCAGGGGACAGGGGGAGGGTGAAGCTTTCTTT. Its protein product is CASRGQGEGEAFF.

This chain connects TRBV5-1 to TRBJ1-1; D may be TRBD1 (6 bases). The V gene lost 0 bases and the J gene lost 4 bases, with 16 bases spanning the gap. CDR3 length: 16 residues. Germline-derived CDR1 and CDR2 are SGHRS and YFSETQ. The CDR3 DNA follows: TGCGCCAGCAGCTTGGAGGAGGCAGGGGAGGGCACTGAAGCTTTCTTT. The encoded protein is CASSLEEAGEGTEAFF.

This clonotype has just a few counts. The CDR3 DNA is TGCGCCAGCAGCGGATGGAGTAGCGGGAGGTCCCCCTCCTACAATGAGCAGTTCTTC. Translated, it gives CASSGWSSGRSPSYNEQFF. J is TRBJ2-1 and V is TRBV5-1, with 10 bases lining up with TRBD2. The germline V gene has CDR1 SGHRS and CDR2 YFSETQ. V lost 4 bases and J lost 0; bases outside the gene matches: 13. This CDR3 comprises 19 residues.

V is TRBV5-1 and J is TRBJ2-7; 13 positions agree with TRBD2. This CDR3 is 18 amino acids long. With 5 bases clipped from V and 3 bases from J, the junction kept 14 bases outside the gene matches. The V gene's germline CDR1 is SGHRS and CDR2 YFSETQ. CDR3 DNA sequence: TGCGCCAGCAGATATACAGCTATACTAGCGGGAGGGATCTACGAGCAGTACTTC. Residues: CASRYTAILAGGIYEQYF. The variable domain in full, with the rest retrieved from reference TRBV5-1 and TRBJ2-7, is KAGVTQTPRYLIKTRGQQVTLSCSPISGHRSVSWYQQTPGQGLQFLFEYFSETQRNKGNFPGRFSGRQFSNSRSEMNVSTLELGDSALYLCASRYTAILAGGIYEQYFGPGTRLTVT.

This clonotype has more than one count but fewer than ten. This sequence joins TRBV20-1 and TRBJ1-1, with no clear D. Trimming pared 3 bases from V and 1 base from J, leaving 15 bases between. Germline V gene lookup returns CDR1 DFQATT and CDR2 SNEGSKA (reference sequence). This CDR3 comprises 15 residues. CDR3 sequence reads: CSASDTHRGNTEAFF. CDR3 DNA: TGCAGTGCTAGTGATACGCATCGGGGGAACACTGAAGCTTTCTTT.

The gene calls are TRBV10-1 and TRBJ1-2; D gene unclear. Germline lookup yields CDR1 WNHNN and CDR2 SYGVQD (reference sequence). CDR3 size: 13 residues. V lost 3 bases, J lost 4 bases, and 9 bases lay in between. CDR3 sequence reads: CASSDSVLYGYTF. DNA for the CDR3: TGCGCCAGCAGTGATTCCGTCCTCTATGGCTACACCTTC.